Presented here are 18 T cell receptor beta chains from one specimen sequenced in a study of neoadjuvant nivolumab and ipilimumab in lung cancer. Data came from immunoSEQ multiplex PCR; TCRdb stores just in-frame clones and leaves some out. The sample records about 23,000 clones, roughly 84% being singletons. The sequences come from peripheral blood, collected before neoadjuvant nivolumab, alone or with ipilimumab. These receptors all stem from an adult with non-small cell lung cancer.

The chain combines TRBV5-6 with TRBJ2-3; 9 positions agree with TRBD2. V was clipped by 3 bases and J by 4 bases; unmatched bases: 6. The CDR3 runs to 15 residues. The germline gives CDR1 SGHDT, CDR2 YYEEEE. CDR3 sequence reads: CASSSLAGVADTQYF. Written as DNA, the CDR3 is TGTGCCAGCAGCTCCTTAGCGGGAGTCGCAGATACGCAGTATTTT.

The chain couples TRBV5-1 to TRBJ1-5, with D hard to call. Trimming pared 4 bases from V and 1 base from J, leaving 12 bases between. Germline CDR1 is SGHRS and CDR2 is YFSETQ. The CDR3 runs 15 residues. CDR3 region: CASSPGTVSNQPQHF. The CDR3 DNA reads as TGCGCCAGCAGCCCCGGTACGGTGAGCAATCAGCCCCAGCATTTT.

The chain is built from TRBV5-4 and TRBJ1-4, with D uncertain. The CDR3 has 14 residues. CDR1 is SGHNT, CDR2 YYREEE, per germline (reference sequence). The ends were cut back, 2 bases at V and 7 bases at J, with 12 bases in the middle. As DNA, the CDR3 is TGTGCCAGCAGCTTAAAGGGTGCGCCTGAAAAACTGTTTTTT. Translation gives CASSLKGAPEKLFF.

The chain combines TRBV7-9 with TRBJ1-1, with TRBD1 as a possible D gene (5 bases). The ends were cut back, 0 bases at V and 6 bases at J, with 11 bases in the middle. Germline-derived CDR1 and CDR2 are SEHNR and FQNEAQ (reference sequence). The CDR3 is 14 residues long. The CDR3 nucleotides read TGTGCCAGCAGCTTAGCGGGACGGAGCGCTGAAGCTTTCTTT. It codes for CASSLAGRSAEAFF. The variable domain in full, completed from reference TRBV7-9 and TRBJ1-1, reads DTGVSQNPRHKITKRGQNVTFRCDPISEHNRLYWYRQTLGQGPEFLTYFQNEAQLEKSRLLSDRFSAERPKGSFSTLEIQRTEQGDSAMYLCASSLAGRSAEAFFGQGTRLTVV.

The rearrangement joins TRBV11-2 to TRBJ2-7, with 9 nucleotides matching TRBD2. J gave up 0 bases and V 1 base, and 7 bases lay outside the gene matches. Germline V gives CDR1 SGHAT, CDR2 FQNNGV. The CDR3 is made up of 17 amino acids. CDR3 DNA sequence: TGTGCCAGCAGCTTAGCGGGGGCGGGGGGGCTCTCCTACGAGCAGTACTTC. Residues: CASSLAGAGGLSYEQYF.

CDR3 nucleotide sequence: TGTGCCAGCAGTGACTTGCGACAGGGCCTATACAATGAGCAGTTCTTC. Translated: CASSDLRQGLYNEQFF. V and J are TRBV2 and TRBJ2-1, with 7 bases matching TRBD1. The CDR3 has 16 amino acids. Germline V gene sequence: CDR1 SNHLY, CDR2 FYNNEI. After removal of 3 bases from V and 4 bases from J, the junction contained 9 bases not matched to a gene.

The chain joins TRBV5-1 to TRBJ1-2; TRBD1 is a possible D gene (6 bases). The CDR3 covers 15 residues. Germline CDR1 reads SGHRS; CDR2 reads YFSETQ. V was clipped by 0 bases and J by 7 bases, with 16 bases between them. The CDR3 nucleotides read TGCGCCAGCAGCTTGGTCCCCGAGGGGGGCTCTGGCTACACCTTC. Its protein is CASSLVPEGGSGYTF.

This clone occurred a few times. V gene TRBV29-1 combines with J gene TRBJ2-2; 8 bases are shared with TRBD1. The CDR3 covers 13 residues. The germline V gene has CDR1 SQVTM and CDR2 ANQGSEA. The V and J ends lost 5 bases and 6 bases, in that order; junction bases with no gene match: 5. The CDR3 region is CSVLQGAAGELFF. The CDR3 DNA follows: TGCAGCGTTCTCCAGGGGGCAGCCGGGGAGCTGTTTTTT.

CDR3 in amino acids: CASTPTGDYGYTF. The CDR3, as DNA: TGCGCCAGCACCCCGACAGGAGATTATGGCTACACCTTC. The J gene is TRBJ1-2, the V gene TRBV5-1, with D tentatively TRBD1 (6 bases). V lost 6 bases, J lost 5 bases, and 14 bases lay in between. The V gene's germline CDR1 is SGHRS and CDR2 YFSETQ. CDR3 length equals 13 residues.

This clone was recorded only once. The CDR3 DNA is TGTGCCAGCAGCTTATGGTTGGCGGGAGCCTACAATGAGCAGTTCTTC. This codes for CASSLWLAGAYNEQFF. The gene calls are TRBV7-9 and TRBJ2-1; TRBD2 agrees at 7 bases. Germline V gene sequence: CDR1 SEHNR, CDR2 FQNEAQ (reference sequence). V shed 2 bases, J shed 2 bases, and the junction held 6 bases outside the gene matches. The CDR3 runs 16 residues.

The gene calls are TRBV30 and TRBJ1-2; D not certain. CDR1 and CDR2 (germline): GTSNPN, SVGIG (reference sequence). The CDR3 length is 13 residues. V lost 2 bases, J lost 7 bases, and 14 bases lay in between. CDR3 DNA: TGTGCCTGGAGTACCGCATCGGAAGTTGGCTACACCTTC. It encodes CAWSTASEVGYTF.

CDR3 sequence: CASSLAEIGPFYEQYF. Here the CDR3 DNA reads TGCGCCAGCAGCTTGGCCGAAATAGGCCCATTCTACGAGCAGTACTTC. The V gene is TRBV5-1, the J gene TRBJ2-7, with no clear D. The germline gives CDR1 SGHRS, CDR2 YFSETQ. There are 16 residues in the CDR3. V lost 0 bases and J lost 3, with 16 bases in between.

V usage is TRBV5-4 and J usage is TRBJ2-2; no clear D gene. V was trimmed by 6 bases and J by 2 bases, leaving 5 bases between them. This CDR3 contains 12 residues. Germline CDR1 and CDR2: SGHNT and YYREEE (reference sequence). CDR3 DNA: TGTGCCAGCAACGGAAACACCGGGGAGCTGTTTTTT. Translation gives CASNGNTGELFF.

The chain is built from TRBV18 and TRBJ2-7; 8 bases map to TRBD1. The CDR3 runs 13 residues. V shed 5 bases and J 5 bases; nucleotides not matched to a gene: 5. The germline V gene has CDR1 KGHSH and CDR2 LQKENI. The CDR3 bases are TGTGCCAGCTCAAAGGACAGGGAAGACGAGCAGTACTTC. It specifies CASSKDREDEQYF.

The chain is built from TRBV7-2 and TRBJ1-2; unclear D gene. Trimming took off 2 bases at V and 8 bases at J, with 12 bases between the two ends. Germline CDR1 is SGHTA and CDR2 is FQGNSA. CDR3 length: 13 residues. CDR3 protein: CASSLSFQRGYTF. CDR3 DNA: TGTGCCAGCAGCTTAAGTTTTCAGAGAGGCTACACCTTC.

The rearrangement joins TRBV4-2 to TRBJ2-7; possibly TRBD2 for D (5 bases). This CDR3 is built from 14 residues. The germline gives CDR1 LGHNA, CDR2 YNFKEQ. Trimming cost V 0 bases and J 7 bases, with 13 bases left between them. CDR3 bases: TGTGCCAGCAGCCAAGACGCGGGCCCGGGGGAGCAGTACTTC. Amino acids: CASSQDAGPGEQYF.

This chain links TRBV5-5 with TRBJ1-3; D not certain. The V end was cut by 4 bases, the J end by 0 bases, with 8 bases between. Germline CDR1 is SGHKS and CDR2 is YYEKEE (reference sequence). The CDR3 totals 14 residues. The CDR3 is CASSRIGSGNTIYF. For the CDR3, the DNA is TGTGCCAGCAGCCGAATAGGCTCTGGAAACACCATATATTTT.

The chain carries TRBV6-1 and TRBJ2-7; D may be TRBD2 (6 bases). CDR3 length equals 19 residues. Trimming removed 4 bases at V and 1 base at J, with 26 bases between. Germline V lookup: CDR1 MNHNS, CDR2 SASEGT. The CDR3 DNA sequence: TGTGCCAGCAGTGCCGGGGGTCAAGGGTCCACGGGTCGATCCTACGAGCAGTACTTC. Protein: CASSAGGQGSTGRSYEQYF.